These 10 T cell receptor beta chains originate from one sample sequenced in a study of cytomegalovirus exposure and HLA in healthy donors. Some clones are missing from TCRdb's copy, which holds only in-frame ones; the method was immunoSEQ multiplex PCR. The sample shows some 120,000 clones, nearly 90% of them seen only once. The sequenced sample was PBMCs. The receptors stem from a man aged 30-40 years in good health and CMV-seronegative.

This chain joins TRBV6-4 and TRBJ1-2, with 8 bases aligning to TRBD1. Germline CDR1 is MRHNA and CDR2 is SNTAGT. V gave up 0 bases and J gave up 4 bases; unmatched junction bases: 4. The CDR3 is 15 residues long. The CDR3 loop reads CASSDSAGGPYGYTF. The CDR3 bases are TGTGCCAGCAGTGACTCGGCAGGGGGCCCCTATGGCTACACCTTC.

V usage is TRBV5-1 and J usage is TRBJ1-1; TRBD1 agrees at 7 bases. V shed 7 bases and J 3 bases; nucleotides not matched to a gene: 12. The germline CDR1 and CDR2 sequences are SGHRS and YFSETQ. The CDR3 totals 15 residues. CDR3 sequence reads: CASRTIPGQHTEAFF. The DNA of the CDR3 is TGCGCCAGCCGTACCATCCCGGGACAGCACACTGAAGCTTTCTTT.

The chain combines TRBV5-1 with TRBJ1-4; TRBD1 agrees at 9 bases. The junction had 7 bases not matched to a gene; V was cut back by 2 bases and J by 5 bases. This CDR3 comprises 16 residues. Germline V CDR1 and CDR2: SGHRS, YFSETQ. This chain's CDR3 is CASSFNPGTGNEKLFF. The CDR3 DNA reads as TGCGCCAGCAGCTTCAACCCCGGGACAGGGAATGAAAAACTGTTTTTT.

The CDR3 region has the DNA TGTGCCAGCAGCGTAGCTCGGGGCGGGGGTGACTACAATGAGCAGTTCTTC. The encoded protein is CASSVARGGGDYNEQFF. This chain joins TRBV9 and TRBJ2-1; 7 bases match TRBD2. Germline V lookup: CDR1 SGDLS, CDR2 YYNGEE. This CDR3 is built from 17 residues. With V trimmed by 0 bases and J by 3 bases, 9 bases remained unmatched.

The chain has TRBV11-2 and TRBJ1-6, with 7 bases matching TRBD1. J was trimmed by 2 bases and V by 5 bases; bases with no gene match: 6. This CDR3 is 16 amino acids long. CDR1 is SGHAT and CDR2 is FQNNGV in the germline V gene. CDR3 sequence (DNA): TGTGCCAGCAGCCAAACGGGACAGACCTATAATTCACCCCTCCACTTT. Protein product: CASSQTGQTYNSPLHF.

This chain links TRBV5-6 with TRBJ1-4, with 7 bases identical to TRBD1. The germline V gene encodes CDR1 SGHDT and CDR2 YYEEEE. V lost 0 bases and J lost 2; bases outside the gene matches: 1. This CDR3 has 15 amino acids. CDR3 sequence: CASSLVTGTNEKLFF. CDR3 coding DNA: TGTGCCAGCAGCTTGGTGACAGGGACTAATGAAAAACTGTTTTTT.

The chain joins TRBV28 to TRBJ2-1; 7 bases match TRBD1. CDR1 is MDHEN, CDR2 SYDVKM, per germline. Trimming cost V 3 bases and J 4 bases; bases outside gene matches: 9. This CDR3 is 16 amino acids long. The CDR3 region is CASSLGAGQAYNEQFF. For the CDR3, the DNA is TGTGCCAGCAGTTTGGGGGCCGGACAGGCATACAATGAGCAGTTCTTC.

The genes are TRBV9 and TRBJ2-5; TRBD2 is a possible D gene (5 bases). There are 16 residues in the CDR3. V dropped 0 bases and J dropped 4 bases, with 16 bases sitting between them. Germline-derived CDR1 and CDR2 are SGDLS and YYNGEE. The CDR3 DNA is TGTGCCAGCAGCGTAGGGATAACAAGGGCGGGAGAGACCCAGTACTTC. Translated: CASSVGITRAGETQYF. The full variable domain, in which reference TRBV9 and TRBJ2-5 provide the parts outside the CDR3, is DSGVTQTPKHLITATGQRVTLRCSPRSGDLSVYWYQQSLDQGLQFLIQYYNGEERAKGNILERFSAQQFPDLHSELNLSSLELGDSALYFCASSVGITRAGETQYFGPGTRLLVL.

This chain joins TRBV25-1 and TRBJ1-3; 7 nucleotides match TRBD1. V was clipped by 2 bases and J by 2 bases; unmatched bases: 3. Looked up from germline, CDR1 is MGHDK and CDR2 is SYGVNS. This CDR3 is built from 15 residues. The CDR3 DNA follows: TGTGCCAGCAGTGAAAAGACAGGGACTGGAAACACCATATATTTT. It is translated as CASSEKTGTGNTIYF.

The chain carries TRBV5-6 and TRBJ2-5; D might be TRBD2 (5 bases). Germline-derived CDR1 and CDR2 are SGHDT and YYEEEE. Trimming removed 0 bases from V and 5 bases from J, with 11 bases in between. This CDR3 is 14 amino acids long. The CDR3 DNA sequence: TGTGCCAGCAGCTTGGCGAGCGGAAGGGAGACCCAGTACTTC. This encodes CASSLASGRETQYF.